Described below is a single T cell receptor (beta chain) sequence and its context. Antigen unknown. This specimen belongs to a study of shared clonotypes between healthy human individuals. Whole-study findings and limits: Among several donors, approximately 4.6% of naive CD4 clonotypes were found in common.

Researchers divided each subset's genomic DNA evenly across several immunoSEQ plates. The data were produced by immunoSEQ multiplex PCR, yet TCRdb's version contains in-frame clones alone and is incomplete. The data show more than 2 million clones, approximately 94% seen once. The clonotype originates from a man between 18 and 35 years old in good health. Sequenced: naive CD4+ T cells sorted from blood. The subset denotes: CD45RA+ positively selected.

The CDR3 spells CASSLSSGSMNTQYF. The CDR3 coding sequence is TGTGCCAGCAGTTTATCTAGCGGGAGCATGAATACGCAGTATTTT. This chain links TRBV27 with TRBJ2-3; TRBD2 agrees at 9 bases. There are 15 residues in the CDR3. Per germline, CDR1 MNHEY and CDR2 SMNVEV (reference sequence). Trimming removed 0 bases from V and 7 bases from J; junction bases left unmatched: 5.